The 19 T cell receptor beta chains below were found in one sample sequenced in a study of blood T cell repertoires in COVID-19. Clones were read by immunoSEQ multiplex PCR, and TCRdb kept only the in-frame ones, dropping some. The sample comprises 50,000 to 65,000 clones, around 92% of which are singletons, and around 4.3% rests with the top ten. The specimen was peripheral blood. Receptor source: a man between 45 and 60 years old with active COVID-19.

The chain links TRBV11-3 to TRBJ2-5; 10 nucleotides agree with TRBD2. CDR1 and CDR2 from the germline V gene are SGHNT and YENEEA. The CDR3 loop spans 20 amino acids. Trimming at V came to 0 bases and at J to 7 bases, leaving 20 bases not matched to a gene. For the CDR3, the DNA is TGTGCCAGCAGCTTAGATCTATGGCCTAGCGGGGGTACTAACGGTGGGACCCAGTACTTC. It translates to CASSLDLWPSGGTNGGTQYF.

The J gene is TRBJ2-7, the V gene TRBV10-3; 7 bases align to TRBD1. The CDR3 runs to 14 residues. V was clipped by 0 bases and J by 1 base; unmatched bases: 0. Germline CDR1 and CDR2: ENHRY and SYGVKD. The chain's CDR3 is CAISESTGSYEQYF. CDR3 DNA: TGTGCCATCAGTGAGTCGACAGGGTCCTACGAGCAGTACTTC.

In the case of this clone: Other DNA sequences within the sample encode an identical CDR3. V usage is TRBV12-3 or TRBV12-4 and J usage is TRBJ2-6; D gene unclear. V lost 6 bases and J lost 0, with 3 bases in between. This CDR3 region has 13 residues. The CDR3 here is CASSLSGANVLTF. CDR3 in DNA: TGTGCCAGCAGCCTCTCTGGGGCCAACGTCCTGACTTTC.

The rearrangement joins TRBV7-9 to TRBJ2-2; D remains ambiguous. Trimming stripped 8 bases from V and 5 bases from J, with 12 bases between. CDR3 length: 13 residues. The germline CDR1 and CDR2 sequences are SEHNR and FQNEAQ (reference sequence). CDR3 amino acids: CASEFGGTGELFF. The CDR3 DNA is TGTGCCAGCGAGTTCGGCGGAACCGGGGAGCTGTTTTTT.

The V call is TRBV5-1, the J call TRBJ2-7; tentative D call: TRBD2 (5 bases). Germline lookup yields CDR1 SGHRS and CDR2 YFSETQ. The V and J ends lost 3 bases and 4 bases respectively, with 17 bases between them. The CDR3 spans 15 residues. CDR3 bases: TGCGCCAGCAGCTCCGTCCAACCCAGAGGGTACGAGCAGTACTTC. It translates to CASSSVQPRGYEQYF.

The V call is TRBV4-1, the J call TRBJ1-3, with 9 bases lining up with TRBD1. CDR3 length: 16 amino acids. Trimming removed 3 bases from V and 4 bases from J; junction bases left unmatched: 7. Germline loops: CDR1 MGHRA, CDR2 YSYEKL. CDR3 loop: CASSQLQGARGNTIYF. CDR3 in DNA: TGCGCCAGCAGCCAGCTACAGGGGGCCCGGGGAAACACCATATATTTT.

The rearrangement uses TRBV5-1 and TRBJ2-1; D may be TRBD2 (6 bases). V gave up 5 bases and J gave up 2 bases, with 14 bases separating them. The CDR3 contains 15 residues. Germline loops: CDR1 SGHRS, CDR2 YFSETQ. CDR3 amino acids: CASRGGSTTYNEQFF. The CDR3 nucleotides are TGCGCCAGCAGGGGAGGCTCTACTACCTACAATGAGCAGTTCTTC.

The chain is built from TRBV4-1 and TRBJ2-5; TRBD2 matches at 7 bases. After removal of 4 bases from V and 4 bases from J, the junction contained 9 bases not matched to a gene. The germline V gene has CDR1 MGHRA and CDR2 YSYEKL. The CDR3 is 15 amino acids. CDR3 residues: CASSPGLGRGETQYF. In DNA form, the CDR3 reads TGCGCCAGCAGCCCGGGGTTAGGGAGGGGAGAGACCCAGTACTTC.

This clone came up once. The chain links TRBV5-1 to TRBJ2-1, with TRBD2 identical over 8 bases. The CDR3 has 15 residues. Germline values: CDR1 SGHRS, CDR2 YFSETQ. V was clipped by 6 bases and J by 0 bases; unmatched bases: 5. CDR3 loop: CASTPGGTSYNEQFF. The CDR3 DNA sequence: TGCGCCAGCACCCCGGGGGGGACCTCCTACAATGAGCAGTTCTTC.

The chain employs TRBV27 and TRBJ2-1, with TRBD1 as a possible D gene (6 bases). This CDR3 region has 18 residues. Per germline, CDR1 MNHEY and CDR2 SMNVEV (reference sequence). Trimming took 2 bases from V and 4 from J, leaving 21 bases between them. CDR3 nucleotide sequence: TGTGCCAGCAGTTTACGAAACCACCCAGGGGCCGATTACAATGAGCAGTTCTTC. It is translated as CASSLRNHPGADYNEQFF.

The chain has TRBV7-9 and TRBJ1-2, with 8 bases lining up with TRBD1. J lost 2 bases, V lost 8 bases, and 1 base had no gene match. CDR1 is SEHNR, CDR2 FQNEAQ, per germline (reference sequence). The CDR3 loop spans 12 amino acids. The CDR3 region is CASRQGNYGYTF. The CDR3 DNA sequence: TGTGCCAGCCGACAGGGGAACTATGGCTACACCTTC.

V and J are TRBV2 and TRBJ2-7, with 7 nucleotides matching TRBD1. The V segment lost 5 bases and the J segment 3 bases; nucleotides outside the gene matches: 1. This CDR3 spans 12 amino acids. Germline values: CDR1 SNHLY, CDR2 FYNNEI. The CDR3 region is CASSRQGYEQYF. The DNA of the CDR3 is TGTGCCAGCAGTAGACAGGGCTACGAGCAGTACTTC.

This clone occurred once. The J gene is TRBJ1-1, the V gene TRBV29-1, with 7 bases fitting TRBD1. The CDR3 loop spans 13 amino acids. The germline CDR1 and CDR2 sequences are SQVTM and ANQGSEA. Trimming took 3 bases from V and 5 from J; bases not matched to a gene: 6. CDR3 protein: CSVDRGGWTEAFF. The CDR3 nucleotides are TGCAGCGTTGATAGAGGGGGCTGGACTGAAGCTTTCTTT.

J is TRBJ2-2 and V is TRBV13, with a tentative D call TRBD1 (6 bases). The CDR3 loop spans 14 amino acids. Germline V gives CDR1 PRHDT, CDR2 FYEKMQ (reference sequence). Trimming removed 5 bases at V and 5 bases at J, with 12 bases between. The CDR3 region is CASSPRGLTGELFF. CDR3 in DNA: TGTGCCAGCAGCCCCAGGGGCCTTACCGGGGAGCTGTTTTTT.

This clone turned up a few times. This sequence joins TRBV5-4 and TRBJ1-2; 8 nucleotides align to TRBD1. Germline lookup yields CDR1 SGHNT and CDR2 YYREEE (reference sequence). This CDR3 is 14 amino acids long. V lost 5 bases and J lost 2; bases outside the gene matches: 5. Written as DNA, the CDR3 is TGTGCCAGCAGGCCGGACAGGGCGAACTATGGCTACACCTTC. This codes for CASRPDRANYGYTF.

The V gene is TRBV7-2, the J gene TRBJ1-1; maybe TRBD1 (6 bases). V was clipped by 5 bases and J by 4 bases, with 14 bases between them. The CDR3 consists of 14 residues. CDR1 and CDR2 from the germline V gene are SGHTA and FQGNSA. This CDR3 is CASSLRGVLTEAFF. CDR3 in DNA: TGTGCCAGCAGCCTCAGGGGAGTACTCACTGAAGCTTTCTTT.

The rearrangement links TRBV6-6 to TRBJ1-2; 9 bases line up with TRBD1. The CDR3 is made up of 16 amino acids. Germline lookup yields CDR1 MNHNY and CDR2 SVGAGI (reference sequence). J was trimmed by 2 bases and V by 5 bases; bases with no gene match: 9. Written as DNA, the CDR3 is TGTGCCAGCAGTGCCCGTGAGGGACAGGGAAACTATGGCTACACCTTC. It specifies CASSAREGQGNYGYTF.

V usage is TRBV18 and J usage is TRBJ2-1; D uncertain. The V and J ends lost 5 bases and 6 bases respectively, with 14 bases between them. Germline CDR1 reads KGHSH; CDR2 reads LQKENI. The CDR3 is 14 residues long. DNA for the CDR3: TGTGCCAGCTCAAAACCGCCCAGTTCCAATGAGCAGTTCTTC. Protein product: CASSKPPSSNEQFF.

This clone was found a few times. The chain has TRBV4-2 and TRBJ1-5; 8 nucleotides match TRBD1. Germline assignment: CDR1 LGHNA and CDR2 YNFKEQ. V was pared by 3 bases and J by 6 bases, with 7 bases of the junction left unmatched. The length of the CDR3 is 15 residues. The DNA of the CDR3 is TGTGCCAGCAGCCAGGTACAGGGGGAGGGTCAGCCCCAGCATTTT. This gives the protein CASSQVQGEGQPQHF.